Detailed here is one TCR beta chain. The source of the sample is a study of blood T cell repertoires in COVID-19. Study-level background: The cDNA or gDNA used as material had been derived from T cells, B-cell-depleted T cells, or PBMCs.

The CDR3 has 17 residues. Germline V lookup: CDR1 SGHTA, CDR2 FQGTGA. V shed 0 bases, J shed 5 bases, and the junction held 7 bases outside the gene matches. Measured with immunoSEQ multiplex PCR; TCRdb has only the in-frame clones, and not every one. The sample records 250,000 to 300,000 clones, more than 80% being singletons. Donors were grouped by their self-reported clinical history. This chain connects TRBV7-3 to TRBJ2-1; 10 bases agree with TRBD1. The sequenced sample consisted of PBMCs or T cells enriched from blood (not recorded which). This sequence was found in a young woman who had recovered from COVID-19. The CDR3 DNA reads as TGTGCCAGCAGCTTAACCCGGACAGGGGGGGCTAACAATGAGCAGTTCTTC. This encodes CASSLTRTGGANNEQFF.